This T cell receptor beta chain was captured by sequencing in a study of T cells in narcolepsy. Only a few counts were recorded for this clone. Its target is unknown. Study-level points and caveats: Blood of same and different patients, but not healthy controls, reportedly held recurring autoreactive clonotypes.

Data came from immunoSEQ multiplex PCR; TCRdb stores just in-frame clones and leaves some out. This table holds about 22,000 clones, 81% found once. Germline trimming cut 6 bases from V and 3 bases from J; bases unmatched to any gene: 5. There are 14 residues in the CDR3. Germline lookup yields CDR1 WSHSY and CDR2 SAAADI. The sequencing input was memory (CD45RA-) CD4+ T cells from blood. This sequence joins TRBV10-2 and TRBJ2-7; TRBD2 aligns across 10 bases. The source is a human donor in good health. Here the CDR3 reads CASSPLAGGYEQYF. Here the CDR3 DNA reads TGCGCCAGCAGCCCTTTAGCGGGGGGCTACGAGCAGTACTTC.